This TCR beta chain was recorded in a study of cytomegalovirus exposure and HLA in healthy donors (dated by TCRdb to between 2016 and 2019). Describing the broader study: According to an earlier analysis of 450 to 650 of the donors, 150 million to 200 million T cells yielded roughly 110 million unique TCR beta sequences and approximately 300 Gb of sequence data. An early release that covered some 630 HLA-typed donors contained 300 to 350 gigabases of sequencing data and tens of millions of unique TCR sequences. Of the roughly 400 genotyped donors, over 70% fell in the genetic ancestry cluster associated with self-reported Caucasian donors. The aim of the study was to test whether cataloging public T cell receptors could identify signatures of past pathogen exposure. The study profiled the T cell repertoires of hundreds of subjects by immunosequencing and related them to cytomegalovirus serostatus. Along with the roughly 700-subject first cohort, a separate validation cohort of 120 different subjects was used. To predict cytomegalovirus infection status, the study brought together high-throughput TCR immunosequencing, statistical association of individual TCRs with disease status, and machine learning. A later analysis re-analyzed previously published TCR beta repertoires from 666 donors and added high-resolution HLA genotyping to study TCR occurrence patterns. The later analysis used no new phenotypic data to find candidate immune exposures, relying instead on TCR beta sequences and their occurrence across donors. To decide whether each TCR beta V gene segment behaved as functional or pseudogenic, an earlier analysis of fewer than 750 of the donors relied on high-throughput TCR beta sequencing. Donor age, sex, ethnicity and CMV serostatus were compiled together with the repertoire data. A later genetic analysis took genome-wide SNP genotypes for about 55% of the 666 donors and used that subset as a discovery cohort. Every repertoire in the discovery cohort had been generated on one and the same sequencing platform. HLA typing covered class I and class II loci at four-digit resolution. The number of donors typed differed by locus, with roughly 620-630 for A, B, C, DRB1 and DQB1, 522 for DQA1, over 600 for DPA1, and roughly 450 for DPB1. Roughly 5 DR-DQ haplotypes were handled as single units for association and clustering, since linkage in the cohort was strong. Across approximately 420 genotyped donors of the cohort, an average of about 240,000 unique TCR beta nucleotide sequences per donor were sequenced, and around 19% of those sequences were non-productive.

Points the paper makes about the study in general: Because counts were too low, 15 to 20 rarely observed V segments, including chromosome 9 orphons, were excluded from the earlier analysis of 587 of the donors. When HLA alleles, especially DR and DQ, strongly co-occurred, TCR associations were difficult to assign to individual alleles. An earlier analysis of several hundred of the donors showed that most TCR beta V segments appeared in productive rearrangements either about 90% or about 30% of the time, which broadly matched IMGT annotations. A group of highly shared sequence variants was considered likely to be a technical artifact of the sequencing pipeline. The 87-base-pair reads could not distinguish some IMGT-functional V segments, including TRBV6-2 and TRBV6-3, so those segments were excluded. A later analysis reported that several top co-occurrence clusters appeared linked to parvovirus B19, influenza, CMV and Epstein-Barr virus. The classifier was reported to diagnose cytomegalovirus status with high specificity and sensitivity in both the original and validation cohorts. Immune exposure information for the cohort was limited to CMV serostatus. While some public TCRs were present in many individuals, most TCR sequences turned up only very rarely across donors. The presence/absence analyses assumed that sequencing depth was roughly uniform across donors, and that assumption may not be true. This cohort had only TCR beta chains sequenced, and the lack of alpha or paired-chain data limited which features could be detected. A few of the identified cytomegalovirus-associated TCR beta chains were confirmed in vitro to be specific for cytomegalovirus antigens. Because HLA typing was missing for some donors at each locus, association tests included only the typed subset. Linkage disequilibrium might explain the correlated functional status among segregating V segments, but an unknown experimental factor could not be excluded. An association between a missense DCLRE1C variant and V-gene and J-gene trimming of TCR beta chains was found in a later genetic analysis and replicated in an independent cohort. In a later analysis, the rate of TCR association differed among HLA loci, with DRB1 alleles having the most associated TCRs and HLA-C alleles having the fewest. Most CMV-associated TCR beta chains appeared to be HLA-restricted in a later analysis, and the HLA associations seemed to be driven largely by CMV exposure. A further reported finding was that TCR beta sequences accurately predicted the HLA-A and HLA-B alleles for most subjects in the first cohort. The authors suggested that the approach could potentially be extended to other disease states and immunological phenotypes. At a false discovery rate of 0.05, a later analysis linked about 16,000 TCR beta sequences to specific HLA alleles. In a later analysis, HLA-associated TCR beta chains showed more clonal expansion and lower generation probabilities than non-associated chains that were equally common. Compared with the roughly 670-donor mean, donors in an Asian-associated ancestry cluster had fewer N-insertions in productive TCRs, according to a later genetic analysis. The study listed 150 to 200 TCR beta chains as associated with cytomegalovirus.

Libraries were prepared through the immunoSEQ multiplex PCR assay. The multiplex PCR relied on a mix of 60 forward primers for TCR Vbeta segments and 13 reverse primers for TCR Jbeta segments. The CDR3 region of rearranged TCR beta genes was amplified from genomic DNA with a multiplex PCR assay. The amplified TCR beta libraries were sequenced on the Illumina HiSeq System as 87-base-pair reads. Under the source paper's analysis protocol: A later analysis tallied 75 million to 85 million unique TCR beta chains across the 700 or so repertoires, and around 9.9 million of those chains were shared by two or more donors. A nearest-neighbor algorithm error-corrected the raw reads and collapsed the reads into unique sequences, merging closely related sequences to remove PCR and sequencing errors. V, D and J gene segments were assigned by aligning CDR3 sequences to IMGT reference sequences. Each retained sequence needed at least a six-nucleotide match to both a V gene segment and a J gene segment. A rearrangement counted as productive if the CDR3 had no stop codons and remained in frame with V and J, and every other rearrangement counted as non-productive. Following IMGT convention, CDR3 was defined as the stretch from the second conserved V-encoded cysteine to the conserved J-encoded phenylalanine. The earlier analysis of some 540 of the donors excluded any sequence lacking an unambiguous match to a single V gene segment. In an earlier analysis of some 590 of the donors, a V segment was called functional when productive rearrangements were above 56.7%, and segregating when the standard deviation between donors exceeded 5%. To diagnose cytomegalovirus status from the catalog of TCR beta chain sequences, a statistical classification framework was built. A later analysis assigned V and J genes by comparing TCR nucleotide sequences with IMGT/GENE-DB human TR gene sequences. A later analysis assigned CDR3 sequences and most-parsimonious VDJ recombination scenarios with the TCRdist pipeline. In a later analysis, each TCR beta chain was defined by its CDR3 amino acid sequence together with its V-gene family, and reads without a unique V-gene family were excluded. A later analysis removed 592 highly shared, low-generation-probability nucleotide sequences to deal with suspected cross-contamination and a sequencing artifact. In a later analysis, a clonal expansion index was calculated for each public chain from normalized within-repertoire ranks of inferred template counts. In a later analysis, generation probabilities were computed using a VDJ recombination model fitted to out-of-frame rearrangements, and the results were checked against IGoR. In a later analysis, TCR-TCR, TCR-HLA and TCR-CMV co-occurrence was scored with hypergeometric tests, and a repertoire-size bias correction was applied to TCR pairs. To estimate false discovery rates, a later analysis permuted the HLA or CMV assignments 20 times. A later analysis grouped co-occurring TCRs with DBSCAN, adding TCRdist sequence similarity when clustering within HLA-allele-positive subsets. Co-occurrence clustering excluded repertoires with fewer than 30,000 or more than 120,000 public chains, plus five with anomalous nucleotide sharing. As stored in TCRdb, this immuneACCESS dataset retains in-frame rearrangements with V and J assigned. A fraction of the clones does not appear; measured against another copy, unresolved V genes explain less than half of the discrepancy, and the remainder lacks a known reason. V and J calls and clone size are as listed in that table; D and trimming were resolved from the DNA. The sample table contains around 200,000 clones; only one count was recorded for 82% of them. Jointly, the top ten make up approximately 6% of the sample.

In total, 500 to 700 healthy bone marrow donors made up the cohort. At the time of sampling, every cohort member was nominally healthy, though immune exposures that went unrecorded were likely present. The donor was CMV seropositive and was included in the group of about 290 seropositive cohort members. A peripheral blood sample was collected from each donor, and TCR beta sequencing was performed on peripheral blood mononuclear cells. The Qiagen DNeasy Blood Extraction Kit was used to extract genomic DNA from the blood cell samples. Germline trimming: 2 bases from V, 2 bases from J; junction bases outside gene matches: 4. The CDR3 runs 14 amino acids, cysteine and phenylalanine included. Left in the record is the CDR3 DNA by itself, 42 bases read in frame from the first base. The germline V gene yields SGHDT for CDR1 and YYEEEE for CDR2. A word on this clone: The clone's antigen remains unknown. No much larger clone exists at a distance of one base, and base qualities are not known.

The V gene is TRBV5-6 and the J gene is TRBJ2-7; TRBD1 agrees with 7 junctional bases. This sequence was found in a man in his forties or fifties in good health and CMV-seropositive. The sample taken for sequencing was PBMCs. The bases are TGTGCCAGCAGCTTAGGTGGGACAGCCTACGAGCAGTACTTC. Protein translation: CASSLGGTAYEQYF.